This TCR beta chain emerged from a study of T cells after yellow fever vaccination. Across the whole study: Some fractions had low cell numbers, and these were prepared with SMART-Seq v4 Ultra Low Input. The study, taken as a whole, reports: Among primary-vaccination clones, most reappeared after the booster, at almost 98% for CD4 and roughly 88% for CD8. Abundant bulk-derived clonotypes could contaminate FACS-sorted repertoires. A secondary response was less intense yet reached its peak sooner, at day 5 versus 15.

TCRdb re-called the 5' RACE reads with MiXCR, one entry per CDR3 protein. The sample holds some 160,000 distinct CDR3 sequences; 6% to 7.5% are singletons and the top ten take roughly 2.5%. With regard to this clonotype: Its target is unknown.

V shed 8 bases and J shed 0 bases, with 11 bases lying between them. CDR3 length equals 14 residues. Germline V gives CDR1 MNHNS, CDR2 SASEGT. The source was CD4+ T cells sorted from PBMCs, collected around 5 days after the first yellow fever vaccination. The chain links TRBV6-1 to TRBJ1-5; D is undetermined. This TCR was recovered from a man younger than 35 who received the YFV17D yellow fever vaccine. The CDR3: CASRVFLSNQPQHF. The CDR3 region has the DNA TGTGCCAGCCGTGTTTTCCTTAGCAATCAGCCCCAGCATTTT.